This TCR beta chain comes out of a study of blood T cells in healthy people across ages. Study-wide points: More naive CD4+ cells and higher diversity were found in long-lived than in aged donors.

The second PCR ran about 6 to 12 cycles with a sample-barcoded 5' primer and J-beta primers. TCRdb redid the calling of the 5' RACE reads with MiXCR, one entry per CDR3 protein. The data show around 780,000 distinct CDR3 sequences, under 30% seen once. Comment on this clonotype: Its antigen is unidentified.

The CDR3 totals 12 residues. The V and J ends lost 6 bases and 2 bases respectively, with 11 bases between them. CDR1 and CDR2 (germline): DFQATT, SNEGSKA (reference sequence). These data were also filed under a second study, of T cells of mothers and their children.

The chain is built from TRBV20-1 and TRBJ2-7; a weak D match, TRBD2 (6 bases). The sample consisted of blood. The TCR was taken from a boy between 10 and 17 years old in good health. CDR3 region: CSAPSATYEQYF. The CDR3 coding sequence is TGCAGTGCCCCTAGCGCCACCTACGAGCAGTACTTC.